This TCR beta chain was captured in a study of spatial heterogeneity in lung cancer. TCRdb independently ran MiXCR on the 5' RACE reads; one entry per CDR3 protein. The sample lists several thousand distinct CDR3 sequences; more than 7.5% were seen once. Noted time point: sample taken at primary tumor resection. Samples were donated by 72 untreated early-stage non-small cell lung cancer patients. Unsorted whole RNA samples from tumor, nontumor lung or frozen PBMC were sequenced. Ten or more counts support this clonotype. The CDR3 runs to 15 residues. Germline V gene data show CDR1 as DFQATT and CDR2 as SNEGSKA (reference sequence). Trimming removed 0 bases at V and 2 bases at J, with 14 bases between.

The sequences come from normal lung tissue next to the tumor, collected at surgery. The gene calls are TRBV20-1 and TRBJ2-7, with D tentatively TRBD2 (6 bases). The TCR sequence derives from a male donor with early-stage non-small cell lung cancer. As DNA, the CDR3 is TGCAGTGCTAGAGAGGGGGAGGACGCAACCTACGAGCAGTACTTC. As protein: CSAREGEDATYEQYF.